Listed below are T cell receptor beta chains from one sample, sequenced in a study of blood T cells in healthy people across ages. TCRdb itself ran the 5' RACE reads through MiXCR, one entry per CDR3 protein. The sample shows approximately 1.5 million distinct CDR3 sequences, 35% to 45% of them seen only once. Sequencing used blood. The receptors were sampled from a woman under 30 in good health. The CDR3 runs from the conserved cysteine through the conserved F or W. D genes are given only for firm matches. Clone size, where shown, is once, few, many, or a class for clones that have expanded.

TRBJ1-5 NA TRBV6-2/TRBV6-3 TRBD1 TGTGCCAGCAGTTACTCGAGTTGGGACAGTAGTCAGCCCCAGCATTTT CASSYSSWDSSQPQHF
TRBJ2-5 NA TRBV24-1 NA TGTGCCACCAGTGAACCAGGGCGTCAGACCCAGTACTTC CATSEPGRQTQYF
TRBJ2-1 NA TRBV9 NA TGTGCCGGCAGCGTAGAGCCAGCTTACAATGAGCAGTTCTTC CAGSVEPAYNEQFF
TRBJ2-7 NA TRBV3-1 NA TGTGCCAGCAGCCAAGTGGGGAGGTCCTACGAGCAGTACTTC CASSQVGRSYEQYF
TRBJ2-3 NA TRBV11-2 NA TGTGCCAGCAGCCATGGACCTAGCGCAGATACGCAGTATTTT CASSHGPSADTQYF
TRBJ2-7 NA TRBV27 NA TGTGCCAGCATGGAAGGTTCCTCCTACGAGCAGTACTTC CASMEGSSYEQYF
TRBJ2-1 few TRBV12-3/TRBV12-4 NA TGTGCCAGCATCCCCCCGTCGGGCAATGAGCAGTTCTTC CASIPPSGNEQFF
TRBJ2-4 NA TRBV28 NA TGTGCCAGCATGCTAGCCGGGGCCAAAAACATTCAGTACTTC CASMLAGAKNIQYF
TRBJ2-1 NA TRBV20-1 TRBD2 TGCAGTGCGACCGATAGCGGGGCACTCTACAATGAGCAGTTCTTC CSATDSGALYNEQFF
TRBJ2-1 NA TRBV10-3 TRBD2 TGTGCCATCAGTGAGTGTGGGACTAGCGGAAACAATGAGCAGTTCTTC CAISECGTSGNNEQFF
TRBJ1-5 NA TRBV7-9 TRBD1 TGTGCCAGCAGCTTAGGGACAGGGCCCTTGTATCAGCCCCAGCATTTT CASSLGTGPLYQPQHF
TRBJ1-2 NA TRBV10-3 NA TGTGCCATCATCTCGGGAAACTATGGCTACACCTTC CAIISGNYGYTF
TRBJ2-7 few TRBV20-1 TRBD1 TGCAGTGCTAGAGATATCGCCCGGGACAGGGGTTTCAACGAGCAGTACTTC CSARDIARDRGFNEQYF
TRBJ1-1 NA TRBV3-1 TRBD1 TGTGCCAGCAGCCAAAGGGACAGGGGGCGAAGGAGGACTGAAGCTTTCTTT CASSQRDRGRRRTEAFF
TRBJ2-6 NA TRBV6-2/TRBV6-3 NA TGTGCCAGCAACCGCCCGAGGGCCTCTGGGGCCAACGTCCTGACTTTC CASNRPRASGANVLTF
TRBJ1-1 NA TRBV4-3 NA TGCGCCAGCAGCCAAGAAAAGGGCGTGAGAACTGAAGCTTTCTTT CASSQEKGVRTEAFF
TRBJ1-2 few TRBV9 TRBD1 TGTGCCAGCAGCGCGGACAGGGGGGGAAACTATGGCTACACCTTC CASSADRGGNYGYTF
TRBJ1-5 NA TRBV2 NA TGTGCCAGCGGGACCTTTCAGCCCCAGCATTTT CASGTFQPQHF
TRBJ2-1 NA TRBV4-1 TRBD2 TGCGCCAGCAGCCAAGTTTCGGGGGGGCATCTTGAGCAGTTCTTC CASSQVSGGHLEQFF
TRBJ2-3 NA TRBV28 TRBD2 TGTGCCAGCAGTCCCTTCCTCCCGCTAGCGGGTTCTAGCACAGATACGCAGTATTTT CASSPFLPLAGSSTDTQYF
TRBJ1-6 few TRBV5-1 NA TGCGCCAGCGCTCCCGGACAGCAAAATTCACCCCTCCACTTT CASAPGQQNSPLHF
TRBJ2-3 NA TRBV7-3 NA TGTGCCAGCAGCCCATACCCAAACTTTGCAGATACGCAGTATTTT CASSPYPNFADTQYF
TRBJ2-7 few TRBV6-5 TRBD1 TGTGCCAGCAGTCGGGACAGGGTGGGCTACGAGCAGTACTTC CASSRDRVGYEQYF
TRBJ1-2 many TRBV4-3 NA TGCGCCAGCAGCCCCCGAACAGGGAGTGGCTACACCTTC CASSPRTGSGYTF
TRBJ2-3 NA TRBV21-1 NA TGTGCCAGCAGCTCCCCTGTATTCCGGCGAGCGGGGGCTCTATGCACAGATACGCAGTATTTT CASSSPVFRRAGALCTDTQYF
TRBJ2-3 few TRBV20-1 NA TGCAGTGCTCGGCCAGGTGGGGGCCGTAGCACAGATACGCAGTATTTT CSARPGGGRSTDTQYF
TRBJ1-1 NA TRBV11-2 NA TGTGCCAGCAGTGTCACAGGGAGCACTGAAGCTTTCTTT CASSVTGSTEAFF
TRBJ2-3 few TRBV7-6 NA TGTGCCAGCAGCTTACTAACATCACGCTACGCAGATACGCAGTATTTT CASSLLTSRYADTQYF
TRBJ2-1 NA TRBV29-1 NA TGCAGCGTTGTTCCAATGGGGGTCAATGAGCAGTTCTTC CSVVPMGVNEQFF
TRBJ2-1 NA TRBV12-3/TRBV12-4 TRBD2 TGTGCCAGCACCCACAAAGCGGGGAGCTCCTACAATGAGCAGTTCTTC CASTHKAGSSYNEQFF
TRBJ2-1 NA TRBV6-5 NA TGTGCCAGCACACTAGTGGTAGGGGATGAGCAGTTCTTC CASTLVVGDEQFF
TRBJ2-1 NA TRBV2 NA TGTGCCAGCAGTGACCCCATGCAGGCCGGGACCTACAATGAGCAGTTCTTC CASSDPMQAGTYNEQFF
TRBJ2-5 NA TRBV2 NA TGTGCCAGCACGGCGGGGGCGCAAGAGACCCAGTACTTC CASTAGAQETQYF
TRBJ1-2 few TRBV7-9 TRBD1 TGTGCCAGCAGCATCGGGACAGGCCATCCTGGCTACACCTTC CASSIGTGHPGYTF
TRBJ2-1 few TRBV29-1 NA TGCAGCGTTGCGGGACCGAACAATGAGCAGTTCTTC CSVAGPNNEQFF
TRBJ2-1 few TRBV11-2 TRBD2 TGTGCCAGCAGCGTAGTAGTAGCGGGGAGCTCCTACAATGAGCAGTTCTTC CASSVVVAGSSYNEQFF
TRBJ2-1 few TRBV9 NA TGTGCCAGCAGTCGCCTCGGGACCGGGGCCTACAATGAGCAGTTCTTC CASSRLGTGAYNEQFF
TRBJ1-4 NA TRBV12-3/TRBV12-4 NA TGTGCCAGCAGTGTACTCCGGGACAACAATGAAAAACTGTTTTTT CASSVLRDNNEKLFF
TRBJ2-3 NA TRBV12-3/TRBV12-4 TRBD1 TGTGCCAGCAGTCCCCGGGACAGACGCACAGATACGCAGTATTTT CASSPRDRRTDTQYF
TRBJ1-2 NA TRBV30 TRBD1 TGTGCCTGGACCCGGGACAGGGGGGTTCCTAGCGGCTACACCTTC CAWTRDRGVPSGYTF
TRBJ2-7 many TRBV7-9 TRBD1 TGTGCCAGCAGCTTAGGACAGGGGTTCGGCGAGCAGTACTTC CASSLGQGFGEQYF
TRBJ2-4 few TRBV7-9 TRBD2 TGTGCCAGCAGCTACCAAGCGGGAAACGGCAAAAACATTCAGTACTTC CASSYQAGNGKNIQYF